This passage covers 8 T cell receptor beta chains from one sample sequenced in a study of vaccination effects on CD4 cells after COVID-19. Sequencing used immunoSEQ multiplex PCR; TCRdb keeps in-frame clones, though not all of them. The sample lists roughly 67,000 clones; about 78% were seen once. No antigen has been assigned to these receptors. Before any sequencing was done, the ViraFEST assay used viral peptide pools to expand antigen-specific CD4+ T cells. Following 10 days of culture, CD4+ T cells were isolated. Recipients of the vaccine had no prior SARS-CoV-2 infection and negative nucleocapsid antibodies. The input for sequencing was CD4+ T cells from PBMCs cultured with SARS-CoV-2 spike peptides, taken before COVID-19 vaccination. The receptor source for this set is a human donor who received a COVID-19 vaccine.

The CDR3 DNA reads as TGCAGCGTTCTCGGGACAGGGGCCGCTTCTATAAACACCGGGGAGCTGTTTTTT. This translates into CSVLGTGAASINTGELFF. J is TRBJ2-2 and V is TRBV29-1; 10 positions match TRBD1. In germline, CDR1 is SQVTM, CDR2 ANQGSEA. This CDR3 has 18 residues. Trimming cost V 5 bases and J 2 bases; bases outside gene matches: 14.

A single count supports this clone. The chain combines TRBV7-9 with TRBJ1-2; 7 bases fit TRBD1. The CDR3 totals 15 residues. From germline, CDR1 is SEHNR and CDR2 FQNEAQ (reference sequence). V lost 5 bases to trimming and J lost 1 base; unmatched junction nucleotides: 7. CDR3 nucleotide sequence: TGTGCCAGCAGCACCCGACAGGGAATTAACTATGGCTACACCTTC. Translated, it gives CASSTRQGINYGYTF. Supplemented by reference TRBV7-9 and TRBJ1-2, the full variable domain reads DTGVSQNPRHKITKRGQNVTFRCDPISEHNRLYWYRQTLGQGPEFLTYFQNEAQLEKSRLLSDRFSAERPKGSFSTLEIQRTEQGDSAMYLCASSTRQGINYGYTFGSGTRLTVV.

This clone was seen a few times. The V call is TRBV30, the J call TRBJ1-5, with D unresolved. The germline CDR1 and CDR2 sequences are GTSNPN and SVGIG (reference sequence). There are 13 residues in the CDR3. Trimming removed 1 base from V and 3 bases from J, with 7 bases in between. The CDR3 nucleotides read TGTGCCTGGAGTGGGAGTCCCAATCAGCCCCAGCATTTT. Translation gives CAWSGSPNQPQHF.

The rearrangement joins TRBV3-1 (or the pseudogene TRBV3-2) to TRBJ1-1, with D possibly TRBD1 on 6 matching bases. Germline V gives CDR1 LGHDT, CDR2 YNNKEL (reference sequence). There are 14 residues in the CDR3. V shed 2 bases and J shed 1 base, with 8 bases lying between them. CDR3 sequence: CASSQIGGNTEAFF. As DNA, the CDR3 is TGTGCCAGCAGCCAAATAGGGGGGAACACTGAAGCTTTCTTT.

The rearrangement joins TRBV2 to TRBJ2-5; D is undetermined. The CDR3 consists of 11 residues. CDR1 is SNHLY, CDR2 FYNNEI, per germline. Trimming shortened V by 6 bases and J by 2 bases, and 4 bases separated the two germline ends. The CDR3 loop is CASRLQETQYF. The CDR3 bases are TGTGCCAGCAGGCTTCAAGAGACCCAGTACTTC.

The chain joins TRBV7-8 to TRBJ2-5, with D perhaps matching TRBD2 (7 bases). The CDR3 runs 15 residues. The germline gives CDR1 SGHVS, CDR2 FQNEAQ. Trimming shortened V by 5 bases and J by 2 bases, and 15 bases separated the two germline ends. This CDR3 reads CASSPRGAVQETQYF. The CDR3 DNA sequence: TGTGCCAGCAGCCCCCGGGGGGCAGTACAAGAGACCCAGTACTTC.

Notes on this clone: One junction end does not reproduce the germline sequence, and a read error may be involved. In the same sample, other DNA sequences code for this CDR3. The rearrangement uses TRBV7-9 and TRBJ2-1; 10 nucleotides agree with TRBD2. Looked up from germline, CDR1 is SEHNR and CDR2 is FQNEAQ (reference sequence). The CDR3 length is 15 residues. CDR3 amino acids: CASSLMGTSGEEQFF. The CDR3 DNA is TGTGCCAGCAGCTTAATGGGCACTAGCGGGGAGGAGCAATTCTTC.

CDR3: CASSISVGPGELFF. For the CDR3, the DNA is TGTGCCAGTAGTATATCTGTCGGGCCCGGGGAGCTGTTTTTT. The J gene is TRBJ2-2, the V gene TRBV19; D is unresolved. Germline values: CDR1 LNHDA, CDR2 SQIVND (reference sequence). V lost 2 bases and J 6 bases, leaving 10 bases between the germline ends. This CDR3 is built from 14 residues.